This T cell receptor beta chain comes out of a study of shared clonotypes between healthy human individuals. General study results and limits: Around 5% of naive CD4 clonotypes were common to a handful of donors.

Germline V gives CDR1 GTSNPN, CDR2 SVGIG (reference sequence). CDR3 length equals 13 residues. V was trimmed by 2 bases and J by 2 bases, leaving 10 bases between them. Assay used: immunoSEQ multiplex PCR; TCRdb lists only in-frame clones, some missing. Counted here are some 900,000 clones, less than 85% occurring once; the ten biggest clones make up 1.5%. Investigators divided CD4+ cells into CD45RA+ naive and CD45RA-negative memory subsets. Regarding this clone: Its target is unknown.

This chain uses TRBV30 with TRBJ2-7, with D hard to call. Material for sequencing was memory CD4+ T cells sorted from blood. Subset denoted: CD45RA-negative fraction. This receptor was identified in a young man in good health. The CDR3 sequence is CAWSNAVTYEQYF. Written as DNA, the CDR3 is TGTGCCTGGAGTAACGCGGTCACCTACGAGCAGTACTTC.